These T cell receptor beta chains were read from a single sample in a study of OX40 agonist ivuxolimab in advanced cancers. The protocol was immunoSEQ multiplex PCR, while the TCRdb copy is restricted to in-frame clones and leaves out a portion. The sample has around 53,000 clones; 65% to 85% are singletons. Sample: CD4+ or CD8+ T cells sorted from blood, taken in a trial of the OX40 agonist ivuxolimab. The source is an adult with an advanced solid tumor such as melanoma, head and neck, liver or kidney cancer. The CDR3 runs from the conserved cysteine through the conserved F or W. Fields, in order: J gene, D gene, V gene, clone size, CDR3 DNA, CDR3 protein. The D gene is left open where the match is weak. Not every row has a clone size; where given, it reads once, few, many or a size class.

J: TRBJ2-1; D: TRBD2; V: TRBV29-1; size: .; DNA: TGCAGCGTTGCTCTCTTTCTAGCGGGAGAGGGCAATGAGCAGTTCTTC; CDR3: CSVALFLAGEGNEQFF
J: TRBJ2-1; D: TRBD1; V: TRBV28; size: .; DNA: TGTGCCAGCAGTACCGTACAGGGGCAGGGTGAGCAGTTCTTC; CDR3: CASSTVQGQGEQFF
J: TRBJ2-5; D: TRBD1; V: TRBV5-1; size: .; DNA: TGCGCCAGCAGCTACGGACAGGGCCAAGAGACCCAGTACTTC; CDR3: CASSYGQGQETQYF
J: TRBJ2-5; D: TRBD1; V: TRBV5-4; size: .; DNA: TGTGCCAGCAGTTCAAGACAGGGGCAAGAGACCCAGTACTTC; CDR3: CASSSRQGQETQYF
J: TRBJ1-4; D: .; V: TRBV5-6; size: .; DNA: TGTGCCAGCACCAGGGGACGGATTAATGAAAAACTGTTTTTT; CDR3: CASTRGRINEKLFF
J: TRBJ2-1; D: .; V: TRBV28; size: .; DNA: TGTGCCAGCAGCCCGCCCCTGGCTGAGCAGTTCTTC; CDR3: CASSPPLAEQFF
J: TRBJ2-7; D: TRBD2; V: TRBV19; size: .; DNA: TGTGCCAGTAGTGAGGGGAGGGGCAGGACCTACGAGCAGTACTTC; CDR3: CASSEGRGRTYEQYF
J: TRBJ2-7; D: TRBD1; V: TRBV18; size: once; DNA: TGTGCCAGCTCACCAGGGGACAGGCAATTTGGGGAGTTCGACGAGGGATTC; CDR3: CASSPGDRQFGEFDEGF
J: TRBJ1-2; D: TRBD1; V: TRBV5-1; size: .; DNA: TGTGCCAGCAGCTTGTTACAGGGGAGTTTCTTAGCCACCTTC; CDR3: CASSLLQGSFLATF
J: TRBJ1-2; D: TRBD1; V: TRBV28; size: .; DNA: TGTGCCAGCAGACAGGGACAGGGAGGGATCTATGGCTACACCTTC; CDR3: CASRQGQGGIYGYTF
J: TRBJ1-4; D: TRBD1; V: TRBV27; size: once; DNA: TGTGCCAGCAGTCCCTGGACAGGGACATCTAATGAAAAACTGTTTTTT; CDR3: CASSPWTGTSNEKLFF
J: TRBJ2-3; D: TRBD2; V: TRBV5-1; size: .; DNA: TGCGCCAGCAGCTCGCCACTAGCGGGTGCGACAGATACGCAGTATTTT; CDR3: CASSSPLAGATDTQYF
J: TRBJ1-1; D: .; V: TRBV6-5; size: .; DNA: TGTGCCAGCAGTTACTGGGGGTCGAATGAAGCTTTCTTT; CDR3: CASSYWGSNEAFF
J: TRBJ2-3; D: .; V: TRBV29-1; size: .; DNA: TGCAGCGTGGGGGAGAGCACAGATACGCAGTATTTT; CDR3: CSVGESTDTQYF
J: TRBJ2-5; D: .; V: TRBV5-1; size: .; DNA: TGCGCCAGCAGCTTCGAGGCGGAGACCCAGTACTTC; CDR3: CASSFEAETQYF
J: TRBJ1-1; D: .; V: TRBV5-4; size: .; DNA: TGTGCCAGCAGCCCCCTCGGCGGACTACACACTGAAGCTTTCTTT; CDR3: CASSPLGGLHTEAFF
J: TRBJ2-7; D: .; V: TRBV30; size: .; DNA: TGTGCCTGGAGTGGCCTGAGGAAGGGTGGCGAGCAGTACTTC; CDR3: CAWSGLRKGGEQYF
J: TRBJ2-1; D: TRBD2; V: TRBV6-8; size: .; DNA: TGTGCCAGCAGCCCTTGGACTAGCGGGAGCGATACTACCTACAATGAGCAGTTCTTC; CDR3: CASSPWTSGSDTTYNEQFF
J: TRBJ2-7; D: .; V: TRBV10-2; size: .; DNA: TGCGCCATAAGGACGGGGGACTACGAGCAGTACTTC; CDR3: CAIRTGDYEQYF
J: TRBJ1-3; D: .; V: TRBV27; size: .; DNA: TGTGCCAGCAGCAGAGGGGGTCCCGGAAACACCATATATTTT; CDR3: CASSRGGPGNTIYF
J: TRBJ2-1; D: .; V: TRBV28; size: .; DNA: TGTGCCAGCCTAGGGGGGGCTGACTACAATGAGCAGTTCTTC; CDR3: CASLGGADYNEQFF
J: TRBJ2-1; D: TRBD2; V: TRBV6-6; size: .; DNA: TGTGCCAGCAGATCCGGGACTAGCTATGAGCAGTTCTTC; CDR3: CASRSGTSYEQFF
J: TRBJ1-1; D: .; V: TRBV4-3; size: .; DNA: TGCGCCAGCAGCCAAGTTCAGGCAGGAAAGGCTTTCTTT; CDR3: CASSQVQAGKAFF
J: TRBJ2-1; D: TRBD2; V: TRBV7-2; size: .; DNA: TGTGCCAGCAGCTTAAATAGCGGGGGGGCCCATGAGCAGTTCTTC; CDR3: CASSLNSGGAHEQFF
J: TRBJ1-1; D: .; V: TRBV5-1; size: .; DNA: TGCGCCAGCAGCTTGGGGGTGAACACTGAAGCTTTCTTT; CDR3: CASSLGVNTEAFF
J: TRBJ1-1; D: .; V: TRBV5-4; size: once; DNA: TGTGCCAGCAGCTTCCGGGGGACTGAAGCTTTCTTT; CDR3: CASSFRGTEAFF
J: TRBJ1-1; D: .; V: TRBV19; size: .; DNA: TGTGCCAGTAGTATAGAGGCAGGCAACACTGAAGCTTTCTTT; CDR3: CASSIEAGNTEAFF
J: TRBJ1-4; D: .; V: TRBV5-1; size: once; DNA: TGCGCCAGCAGCTTGGTAACCGGCAGCCATGAAAAACTGTTTTTT; CDR3: CASSLVTGSHEKLFF
J: TRBJ2-1; D: TRBD2; V: TRBV28; size: .; DNA: TGTGCCAGCAGTTTATTGGGACTAGCGGGAGGCCAATCCTACAATGAGCAGTTCTTC; CDR3: CASSLLGLAGGQSYNEQFF
J: TRBJ1-1; D: .; V: TRBV4-3; size: .; DNA: TGCGCCAGCAGCCAAGAGCTACCAGCGAACACTGAAGCTTTCTTT; CDR3: CASSQELPANTEAFF
J: TRBJ2-5; D: TRBD2; V: TRBV9; size: .; DNA: TGTGCCAGCAGCCCCAGGCTAGCGGGAGGGTTTGAGCAGTACTTC; CDR3: CASSPRLAGGFEQYF
J: TRBJ2-6; D: .; V: TRBV10-3; size: .; DNA: TGTGCCAGCGGGGCAGAGGGGGGGTTAGGGTTGACTTTC; CDR3: CASGAEGGLGLTF
J: TRBJ1-1; D: .; V: TRBV7-9; size: .; DNA: TGTGCCAGCAGTTTATTGCCCGGGGCTACTGAAGCTTTCTTT; CDR3: CASSLLPGATEAFF
J: TRBJ1-1; D: .; V: TRBV18; size: .; DNA: TGTGCCAGCTCACAGCCCCCGCGGGGAGCTTTCTTT; CDR3: CASSQPPRGAFF
J: TRBJ1-4; D: .; V: TRBV11-3; size: .; DNA: TGTGCCAGCAGCCCTTACCTGCGTCCTGCAACTAATGAAAAACTGTTTTTT; CDR3: CASSPYLRPATNEKLFF
J: TRBJ2-2; D: TRBD1; V: TRBV19; size: .; DNA: TGTGCCAGTAGTACGCTAGGGGGCGGCACCGGGGAGCTGTTTTTT; CDR3: CASSTLGGGTGELFF
J: TRBJ1-5; D: .; V: TRBV19; size: .; DNA: TGTGCCAGTAGTATCATAAGGACAGCGGATCAGCCCCAGCATTTT; CDR3: CASSIIRTADQPQHF
J: TRBJ2-1; D: .; V: TRBV5-6; size: once; DNA: TGTGCCAGCAGCTTTCGTTTGAGTGGGCAGTTCTTC; CDR3: CASSFRLSGQFF
J: TRBJ2-2; D: .; V: TRBV7-2; size: .; DNA: TGTGCCAGCAGCTTACAGGTGAACACCGGGGAGCTGTTTTTT; CDR3: CASSLQVNTGELFF
J: TRBJ1-1; D: TRBD1; V: TRBV18; size: .; DNA: TGTGCCAGCTCACCCAAGACAGGGGGCAGGTACACTGAAGCTTTCTTT; CDR3: CASSPKTGGRYTEAFF
J: TRBJ1-1; D: .; V: TRBV19; size: .; DNA: TGTGCCAGTAGTCCCCAGGGGCGAGTTCTGAACACTGAAGCTTTCTTT; CDR3: CASSPQGRVLNTEAFF
J: TRBJ1-3; D: .; V: TRBV21-1; size: .; DNA: TGTGCCAGCAGGAGCTCTGGAAACACCATATATTTT; CDR3: CASRSSGNTIYF
J: TRBJ1-1; D: .; V: TRBV6-1; size: .; DNA: TGTGCCAGCAGTGAATTCTTTGGTCGGGACACTGAAGCTTTCTTT; CDR3: CASSEFFGRDTEAFF
J: TRBJ2-3; D: .; V: TRBV6-5; size: .; DNA: TGTGCCAGCAGTTCAGACGCAGATACGCAGTATTTT; CDR3: CASSSDADTQYF
J: TRBJ2-1; D: .; V: TRBV7-2; size: .; DNA: TGTGCCAGCAGCTTAGCGGAAAGGCGCGAGCAGTTCTTC; CDR3: CASSLAERREQFF
J: TRBJ2-5; D: .; V: TRBV25-1; size: few; DNA: TGTGCCAGCAGTGAATCAGGGAGGGGGACAGAGACCCAGTACTTC; CDR3: CASSESGRGTETQYF
J: TRBJ2-2; D: .; V: TRBV6-5; size: .; DNA: TGTGCCAGCAGTTACTCGGCGGGGCGGCCCGGGGAGCTGTTTTTT; CDR3: CASSYSAGRPGELFF
J: TRBJ1-1; D: TRBD1; V: TRBV19; size: .; DNA: TGTGCCAGCCGGGACAGGCCGAACACTGAAGCTTTCTTT; CDR3: CASRDRPNTEAFF
J: TRBJ2-3; D: .; V: TRBV7-2; size: once; DNA: TGTGCCAGCAGCCGAAGCGGATTAGATACGCAGTATTTT; CDR3: CASSRSGLDTQYF
J: TRBJ2-3; D: .; V: TRBV15; size: .; DNA: TGTGCCACATCACCCGCACCTGGCGCAGATATGCAGTATTTT; CDR3: CATSPAPGADMQYF
J: TRBJ2-7; D: .; V: TRBV7-8; size: .; DNA: TGTGCCAGCAGCTTAGTCCCGGACTACGAGCAGTACTTC; CDR3: CASSLVPDYEQYF